This T cell receptor beta chain was profiled in a study of tumor and adjacent non-tumor tissue in lung cancer. Study at large: There were some 12 adenocarcinoma, a couple of squamous cell carcinoma and 1 small cell lung cancer cases. Approximately 4.2 million productive TCRbeta reads were obtained per sample on average.

Concerning this clonotype: Its antigen remains unidentified. A read error may be the cause here, since a much bigger clone is one base away.

Overall study results and limits: Top 100 clones took a larger repertoire share in normal lung. Tumor tissue had significantly higher TCR diversity than normal lung.

The germline CDR1 and CDR2 sequences are SGHDN and FVKESK. CDR3 length: 15 amino acids. The template was RNA from unsorted bulk tissue. A modified ARM-PCR protocol with three rounds of nested PCR amplified TCRbeta. TCRdb recomputed calls from the multiplex PCR reads with MiXCR, one row per CDR3 protein. The repertoire consists of 220,000 or so distinct CDR3 sequences, with roughly 70% occurring once and the leading ten covering roughly 24%. Sequenced sample: lung tumor tissue. The gene calls are TRBV14 and TRBJ2-1; 9 nucleotides align to TRBD2. This TCR was sampled from a man between 60 and 70 years old with non-small cell lung cancer. This CDR3 is CAGSQGRTSVNEQFF. In DNA form, the CDR3 reads TGTGCCGGCAGCCAAGGGAGGACTAGCGTTAATGAGCAGTTCTTC. The full variable domain, in which reference TRBV14 and TRBJ2-1 provide the parts outside the CDR3, is EAGVTQFPSHSVIEKGQTVTLRCDPISGHDNLYWYRRVMGKEIKFLLHFVKESKQDESGMPNNRFLAERTGGTYSTLKVQPAELEDSGVYFCAGSQGRTSVNEQFFGPGTRLTVL.